This TCR delta chain was identified during a study of gamma-delta T cells after stem cell transplantation. Germline V lookup: CDR1 GEAIGNYY, CDR2 EKD. Losses at the gene ends were 0 bases for V and 1 base for J; bases not matched to a gene: 13. The CDR3 sequence is 21 residues long. TCRdb called clones from the RT-PCR reads again using CATT. The repertoire holds 1,400 or so delta-chain clones, with 1.6% as singletons. Only a few counts were recorded for this clone. A far larger clone is just one base off, so this is likely a read error. The rearrangement uses TRDV2 and TRDJ3; 8 bases map to TRDD3. The receptor's source is a human donor. It is not recorded whose cells these are; they may come from a transplant donor. The sequenced material came from gamma-delta T cells. The CDR3 region has the DNA TGTGCCTGTGACACCACGGAGCTCTGGGGGAGCCCTTCCTGGGACACCCGACAGATGTTTTTC. It is translated as CACDTTELWGSPSWDTRQMFF.